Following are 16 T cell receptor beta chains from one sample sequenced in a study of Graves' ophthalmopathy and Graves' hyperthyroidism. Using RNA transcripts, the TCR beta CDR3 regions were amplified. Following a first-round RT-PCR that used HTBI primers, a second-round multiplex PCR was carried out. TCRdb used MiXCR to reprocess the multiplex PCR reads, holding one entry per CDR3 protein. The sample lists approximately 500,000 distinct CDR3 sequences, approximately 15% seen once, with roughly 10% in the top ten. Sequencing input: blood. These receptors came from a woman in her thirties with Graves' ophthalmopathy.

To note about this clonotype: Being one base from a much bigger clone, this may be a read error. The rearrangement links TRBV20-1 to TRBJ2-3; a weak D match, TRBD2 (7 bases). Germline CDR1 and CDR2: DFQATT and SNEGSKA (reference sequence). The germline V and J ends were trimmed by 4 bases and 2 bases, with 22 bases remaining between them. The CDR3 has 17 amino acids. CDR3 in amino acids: CSAIVTGGGQITDTQYF. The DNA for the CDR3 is TGCAGTGCTATTGTAACTGGCGGGGGCCAGATCACAGATACGCAGTATTTT.

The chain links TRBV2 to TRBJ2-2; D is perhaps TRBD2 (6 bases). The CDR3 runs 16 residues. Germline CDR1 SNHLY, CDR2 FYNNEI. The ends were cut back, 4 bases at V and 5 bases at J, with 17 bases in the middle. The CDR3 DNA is TGTGCCAGCAGTGTAATTTTAGCGGCGGTAACCGGGGAGCTGTTTTTT. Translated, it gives CASSVILAAVTGELFF.

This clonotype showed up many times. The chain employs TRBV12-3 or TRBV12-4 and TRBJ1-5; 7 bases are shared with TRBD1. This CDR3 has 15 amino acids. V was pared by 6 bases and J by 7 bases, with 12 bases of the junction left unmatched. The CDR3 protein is CASRPGGASWQPQHF. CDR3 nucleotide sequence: TGTGCCAGCAGGCCAGGGGGGGCGAGTTGGCAGCCCCAGCATTTT.

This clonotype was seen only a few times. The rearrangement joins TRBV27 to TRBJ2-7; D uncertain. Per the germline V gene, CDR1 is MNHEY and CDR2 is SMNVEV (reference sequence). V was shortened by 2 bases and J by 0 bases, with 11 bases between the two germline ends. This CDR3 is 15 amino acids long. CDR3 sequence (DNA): TGTGCCAGCAGTTTAGCGGCCTCCAGCTCCTACGAGCAGTACTTC. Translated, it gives CASSLAASSSYEQYF.

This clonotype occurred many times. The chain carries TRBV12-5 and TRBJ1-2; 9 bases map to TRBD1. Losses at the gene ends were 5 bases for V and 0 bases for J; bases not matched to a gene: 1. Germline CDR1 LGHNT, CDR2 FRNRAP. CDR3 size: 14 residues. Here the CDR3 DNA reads TGTGCTAGTGGTACAGGGGGCTCTAACTATGGCTACACCTTC. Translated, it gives CASGTGGSNYGYTF.

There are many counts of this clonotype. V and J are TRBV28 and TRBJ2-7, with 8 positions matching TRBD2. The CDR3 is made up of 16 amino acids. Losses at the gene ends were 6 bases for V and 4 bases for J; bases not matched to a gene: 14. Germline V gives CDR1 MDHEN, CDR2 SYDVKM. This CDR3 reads CASSRWGLGLGYEQYF. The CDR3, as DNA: TGTGCCAGCAGCCGATGGGGACTAGGGCTTGGTTACGAGCAGTACTTC.

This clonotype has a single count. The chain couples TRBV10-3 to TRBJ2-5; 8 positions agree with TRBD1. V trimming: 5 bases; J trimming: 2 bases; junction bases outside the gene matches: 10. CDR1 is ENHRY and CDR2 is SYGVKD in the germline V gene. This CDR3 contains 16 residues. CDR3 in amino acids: CAISKADRGIQETQYF. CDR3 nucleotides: TGTGCCATCAGTAAAGCCGACAGGGGAATTCAAGAGACCCAGTACTTC.

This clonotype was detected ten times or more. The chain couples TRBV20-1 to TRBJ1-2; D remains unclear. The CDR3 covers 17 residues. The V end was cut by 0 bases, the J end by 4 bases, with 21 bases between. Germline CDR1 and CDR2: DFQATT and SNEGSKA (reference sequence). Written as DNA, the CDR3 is TGCAGTGCTAGAGATGGGGAACGGACCCCGTCGGCCTATGGCTACACCTTC. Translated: CSARDGERTPSAYGYTF.

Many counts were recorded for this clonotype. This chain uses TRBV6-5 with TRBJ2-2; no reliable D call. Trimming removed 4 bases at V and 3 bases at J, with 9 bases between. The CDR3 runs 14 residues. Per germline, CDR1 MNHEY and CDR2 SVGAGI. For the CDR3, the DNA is TGTGCCAGCAGTTTCTCGGTAGACACCGGGGAGCTGTTTTTT. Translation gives CASSFSVDTGELFF.

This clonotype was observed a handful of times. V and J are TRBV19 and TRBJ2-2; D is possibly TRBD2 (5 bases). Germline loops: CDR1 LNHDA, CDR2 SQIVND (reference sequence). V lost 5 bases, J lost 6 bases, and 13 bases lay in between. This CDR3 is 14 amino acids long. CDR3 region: CASSPDMGAGELFF. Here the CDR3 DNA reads TGTGCCAGTAGTCCCGACATGGGAGCCGGGGAGCTGTTTTTT. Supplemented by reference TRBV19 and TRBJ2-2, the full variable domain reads DGGITQSPKYLFRKEGQNVTLSCEQNLNHDAMYWYRQDPGQGLRLIYYSQIVNDFQKGDIAEGYSVSREKKESFPLTVTSAQKNPTAFYLCASSPDMGAGELFFGEGSRLTVL.

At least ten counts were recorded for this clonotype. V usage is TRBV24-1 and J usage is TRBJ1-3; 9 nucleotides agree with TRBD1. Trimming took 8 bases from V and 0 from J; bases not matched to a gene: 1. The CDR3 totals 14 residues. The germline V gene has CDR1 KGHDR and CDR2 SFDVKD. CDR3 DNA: TGTGCCACCACGGGACAGGGCTCTGGAAACACCATATATTTT. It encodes CATTGQGSGNTIYF.

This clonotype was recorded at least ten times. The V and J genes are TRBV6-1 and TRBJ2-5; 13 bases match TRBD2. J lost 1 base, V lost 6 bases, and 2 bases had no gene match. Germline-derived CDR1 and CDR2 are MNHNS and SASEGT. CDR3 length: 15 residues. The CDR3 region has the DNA TGTGCCAGCAGACTAGCGGGAGGGATCCAAGAGACCCAGTACTTC. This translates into CASRLAGGIQETQYF.

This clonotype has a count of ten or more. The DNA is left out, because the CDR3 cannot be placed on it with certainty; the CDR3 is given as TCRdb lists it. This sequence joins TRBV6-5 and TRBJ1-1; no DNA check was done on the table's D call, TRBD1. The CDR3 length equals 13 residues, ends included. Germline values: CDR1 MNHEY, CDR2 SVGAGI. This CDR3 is CASSSSSRTEAFF.

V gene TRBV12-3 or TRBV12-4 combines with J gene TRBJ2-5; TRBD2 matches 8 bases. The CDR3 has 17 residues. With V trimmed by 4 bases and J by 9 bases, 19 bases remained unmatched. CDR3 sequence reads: CASSSRSSGYPRGAQYF. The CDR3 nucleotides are TGTGCCAGCAGTTCTCGTTCTAGCGGGTACCCCCGGGGGGCCCAGTACTTC.

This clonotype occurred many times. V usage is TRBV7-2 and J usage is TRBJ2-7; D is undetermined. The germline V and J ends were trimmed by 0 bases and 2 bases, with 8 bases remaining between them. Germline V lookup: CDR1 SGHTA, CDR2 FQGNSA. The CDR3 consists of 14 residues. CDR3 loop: CASSLARPAYEQYF. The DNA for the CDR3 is TGTGCCAGCAGCTTAGCCCGACCCGCCTACGAGCAGTACTTC.

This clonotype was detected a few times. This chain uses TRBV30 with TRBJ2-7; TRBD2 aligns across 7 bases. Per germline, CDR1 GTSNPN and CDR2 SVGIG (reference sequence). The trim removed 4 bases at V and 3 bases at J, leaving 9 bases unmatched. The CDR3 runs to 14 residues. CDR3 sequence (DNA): TGTGCCTGGACCTCTAGCGGAAGTTTCTACGAGCAGTACTTC. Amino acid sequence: CAWTSSGSFYEQYF.